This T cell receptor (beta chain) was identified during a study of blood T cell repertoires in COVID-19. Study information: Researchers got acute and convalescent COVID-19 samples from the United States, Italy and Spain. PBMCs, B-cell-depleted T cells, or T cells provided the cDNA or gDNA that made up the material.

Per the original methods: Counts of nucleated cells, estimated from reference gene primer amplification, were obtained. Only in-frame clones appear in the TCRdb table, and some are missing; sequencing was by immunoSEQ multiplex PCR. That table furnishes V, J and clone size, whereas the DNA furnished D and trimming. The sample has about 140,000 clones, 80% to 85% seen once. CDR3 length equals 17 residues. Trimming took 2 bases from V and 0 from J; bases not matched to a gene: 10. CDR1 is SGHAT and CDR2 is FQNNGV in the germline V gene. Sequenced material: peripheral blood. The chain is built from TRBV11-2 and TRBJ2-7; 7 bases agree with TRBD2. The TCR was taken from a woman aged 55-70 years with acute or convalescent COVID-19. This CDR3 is CASSLRVRGSSSYEQYF. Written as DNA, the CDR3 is TGTGCCAGCAGCTTAAGAGTGCGGGGGAGCTCCTCCTACGAGCAGTACTTC. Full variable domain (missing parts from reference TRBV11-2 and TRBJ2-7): EAGVAQSPRYKIIEKRQSVAFWCNPISGHATLYWYQQILGQGPKLLIQFQNNGVVDDSQLPKDRFSAERLKGVDSTLKIQPAKLEDSAVYLCASSLRVRGSSSYEQYFGPGTRLTVT.